Presented here are 15 T cell receptor beta chains from one specimen sequenced in a study of human T cells and chemical hapten exposure. Documented time point: patch test 1, 2 weeks after DPC sensitization. Treatment here: therapeutic diphenylcyclopropenone sensitization with weekly scalp DPC. TCRdb re-called the RACE reads through MiXCR, storing one row per CDR3 protein. The sample contains roughly 180,000 distinct CDR3 sequences, about 20% of which appear only once. The specimen was whole blood, collected in connection with sensitization to the hapten diphenylcyclopropenone (DPC). The receptor source for this set is a woman in her forties or fifties with alopecia areata. Some clones in this sample may be carry-over from other donors' samples.

This clonotype has just a few counts. The rearrangement uses TRBV11-1 and TRBJ1-1; D not certain. Germline lookup yields CDR1 SGHAT and CDR2 FQDESV (reference sequence). Trimming stripped 3 bases from V and 11 bases from J, with 19 bases between. The CDR3 runs 14 residues. This CDR3 reads CASSFPGGSAGAFF. The CDR3 coding sequence is TGTGCCAGCAGCTTTCCGGGAGGCTCCGCGGGTGCTTTCTTT.

V and J are TRBV19 and TRBJ2-1; 7 bases agree with TRBD1. Germline V CDR1 and CDR2: LNHDA, SQIVND (reference sequence). CDR3 length equals 16 residues. With 4 bases clipped from V and 0 bases from J, the junction kept 6 bases outside the gene matches. The CDR3 sequence: CASSNPGDSSYNEQFF. CDR3 sequence (DNA): TGTGCCAGTAGTAACCCCGGGGACAGCTCCTACAATGAGCAGTTCTTC.

The chain employs TRBV2 and TRBJ2-1, with unresolved D. CDR1 is SNHLY and CDR2 is FYNNEI in the germline V gene. The CDR3 runs to 14 residues. V gave up 5 bases and J gave up 0 bases, with 8 bases separating them. Here the CDR3 reads CASSRVTSYNEQFF. In nucleotides, the CDR3 is TGTGCCAGCAGTAGAGTAACCTCCTACAATGAGCAGTTCTTC.

This clonotype appeared many times. J is TRBJ2-1 and V is TRBV29-1; D could derive from TRBD1 or TRBD2 (5 bases each). The CDR3 has 13 residues. Trimming removed 4 bases at V and 9 bases at J, with 16 bases between. Germline V gene sequence: CDR1 SQVTM, CDR2 ANQGSEA. Written as DNA, the CDR3 is TGCAGCGTTGCCGGGACCCTCCGGGGTGAGCAGTTCTTC. This translates into CSVAGTLRGEQFF.

This clonotype appeared a few times. CDR3 residues: CATGDSNQPQHF. CDR3 DNA sequence: TGTGCCACCGGGGATAGCAATCAGCCCCAGCATTTT. J is TRBJ1-5 and V is TRBV10-3; D remains unclear. The ends were cut back, 10 bases at V and 0 bases at J, with 7 bases in the middle. CDR1 is ENHRY and CDR2 is SYGVKD in the germline V gene. CDR3 length: 12 amino acids.

This clonotype was observed once. The rearrangement uses TRBV29-1 and TRBJ2-3; D is undetermined. Looked up from germline, CDR1 is SQVTM and CDR2 is ANQGSEA. This CDR3 has 10 amino acids. The CDR3 loop reads CSDGAVDQYF. The CDR3 nucleotides are TGCTCGGACGGAGCAGTGGATCAGTATTTT.

This rearrangement joins TRBV20-1 to TRBJ2-6, with D possibly TRBD2 on 6 matching bases. The V end was cut by 1 base, the J end by 0 bases, with 19 bases between. The length of the CDR3 is 19 residues. CDR1 is DFQATT and CDR2 is SNEGSKA in the germline V gene (reference sequence). This chain's CDR3 is CSARGRVPSSSSGANVLTF. Written as DNA, the CDR3 is TGCAGTGCTAGAGGGAGGGTACCCTCTTCCAGCTCTGGGGCCAACGTCCTGACTTTC.

This clonotype was counted only a few times. The chain links TRBV14 to TRBJ2-1; a weak D match, TRBD2 (5 bases). V was clipped by 8 bases and J by 3 bases, with 11 bases between them. This CDR3 region has 13 residues. CDR1 and CDR2 (germline): SGHDN, FVKESK. The CDR3 bases are TGTGCCAGCGGAACCGGGGTCTACAATGAGCAGTTCTTC. Translating it yields CASGTGVYNEQFF.

There are a few counts of this clonotype. The chain has TRBV20-1 and TRBJ1-3; D call uncertain. Trimming pared 3 bases from V and 4 bases from J, leaving 13 bases between. In germline, CDR1 is DFQATT, CDR2 SNEGSKA (reference sequence). This CDR3 has 14 amino acids. Here the CDR3 DNA reads TGCAGTGCTAGGGTGTTACTTAAGGGAAACACCATATATTTT. Its translation is CSARVLLKGNTIYF.

V gene TRBV29-1 combines with J gene TRBJ1-2, with D perhaps matching TRBD1 (6 bases). Germline CDR1 is SQVTM and CDR2 is ANQGSEA. This CDR3 has 15 amino acids. The V and J ends lost 4 bases and 8 bases respectively, with 23 bases between them. The CDR3 protein is CSVVPDSIWTEGYTF. CDR3 DNA: TGCAGCGTTGTCCCGGACAGCATATGGACCGAAGGCTACACCTTC.

V is TRBV27 and J is TRBJ2-3, with 8 nucleotides matching TRBD2. V shed 2 bases and J 3 bases; nucleotides not matched to a gene: 10. This CDR3 region has 17 residues. CDR1 is MNHEY, CDR2 SMNVEV, per germline (reference sequence). CDR3 in amino acids: CASSLEGPAGATDTQYF. DNA for the CDR3: TGTGCCAGCAGTTTAGAAGGCCCAGCGGGAGCGACAGATACGCAGTATTTT.

The chain combines TRBV13 with TRBJ1-1; D unclear. The ends were cut back, 5 bases at V and 4 bases at J, with 11 bases in the middle. Germline V gene sequence: CDR1 PRHDT, CDR2 FYEKMQ (reference sequence). CDR3 length: 13 amino acids. CDR3 sequence reads: CASSVSFGTEAFF. CDR3 in DNA: TGTGCCAGCAGCGTTTCTTTTGGCACTGAAGCTTTCTTT. The variable domain in full, completed from reference TRBV13 and TRBJ1-1, reads AAGVIQSPRHLIKEKRETATLKCYPIPRHDTVYWYQQGPGQDPQFLISFYEKMQSDKGSIPDRFSAQQFSDYHSELNMSSLELGDSALYFCASSVSFGTEAFFGQGTRLTVV.

CDR3 coding DNA: TGTGCCAGCAGCGATTCGGGACCACCCTACGAGCAGTACTTC. This gives the protein CASSDSGPPYEQYF. The chain couples TRBV7-9 to TRBJ2-7; D tentatively fits TRBD1 or TRBD2 (5 bases each). Trimming stripped 5 bases from V and 2 bases from J, with 13 bases between. CDR1 SEHNR and CDR2 FQNEAQ come from the germline V gene (reference sequence). The CDR3 is 14 amino acids.

This clonotype was counted at least ten times. This chain links TRBV7-2 with TRBJ2-1; D may be TRBD2 (5 bases). The V end lost 1 base, the J end lost 10 bases, and 17 bases lay between the germline ends. The germline V gene has CDR1 SGHTA and CDR2 FQGNSA. The CDR3 contains 15 residues. CDR3 in amino acids: CASSLVSTTRGEQFF. CDR3 coding DNA: TGTGCCAGCAGCTTAGTAAGTACGACACGAGGGGAGCAGTTCTTC.

The chain's CDR3 is CASSLGAGVGNEQFF. The CDR3 DNA is TGCGCCAGCAGCTTGGGAGCGGGAGTGGGCAATGAGCAGTTCTTC. The chain links TRBV5-1 to TRBJ2-1; 8 nucleotides line up with TRBD2. CDR1 SGHRS and CDR2 YFSETQ come from the germline V gene. The CDR3 sequence is 15 residues long. With 0 bases clipped from V and 6 bases from J, the junction kept 5 bases outside the gene matches. The full variable domain, with the rest looked up from reference TRBV5-1 and TRBJ2-1, is KAGVTQTPRYLIKTRGQQVTLSCSPISGHRSVSWYQQTPGQGLQFLFEYFSETQRNKGNFPGRFSGRQFSNSRSEMNVSTLELGDSALYLCASSLGAGVGNEQFFGPGTRLTVL.